The 19 T cell receptor beta chains listed next were all sequenced from one sample in a study of shared clonotypes between healthy human individuals. TCRdb keeps only in-frame clones here, not all; method: immunoSEQ multiplex PCR. The sample has roughly 500,000 clones, roughly 77% seen once. Sequencing was performed on PBMCs. These receptor sequences come from a woman between 40 and 55 years old in good health. Some clones in this sample may be carry-over from other donors' samples.

This clone turned up a few times. The chain employs TRBV7-9 and TRBJ2-1; a possible D gene is TRBD2 (5 bases). V was cut by 2 bases and J by 9 bases, with 8 bases left in between. CDR1 is SEHNR, CDR2 FQNEAQ, per germline (reference sequence). The CDR3 extends over 12 amino acids. The CDR3 DNA reads as TGTGCCAGCAGCTTAATAGCGCTTGAGCAGTTCTTC. It codes for CASSLIALEQFF.

This clone was picked up many times. The CDR3 bases are TGCGCCAGCAGCTTGGAGCCATCCGGCGAGCAGTACTTC. It translates to CASSLEPSGEQYF. The genes are TRBV5-1 and TRBJ2-7; no firm D call. Germline assignment: CDR1 SGHRS and CDR2 YFSETQ. The V and J ends lost 0 bases and 6 bases respectively, with 10 bases between them. The CDR3 spans 13 residues.

The rearrangement joins TRBV5-4 to TRBJ2-5, with D perhaps matching TRBD2 (5 bases). V was cut by 0 bases and J by 5 bases, with 11 bases left in between. Germline CDR1 and CDR2: SGHNT and YYREEE (reference sequence). The CDR3 is 14 residues long. CDR3 coding DNA: TGTGCCAGCAGCTTGGAAGCGGTGGGGGAGACCCAGTACTTC. It encodes CASSLEAVGETQYF.

The chain is built from TRBV7-9 and TRBJ2-7; D unresolved. Germline CDR1 SEHNR, CDR2 FQNEAQ (reference sequence). The CDR3 length is 14 residues. V lost 1 base and J lost 3, with 10 bases in between. This chain's CDR3 is CASSLEVEFYEQYF. CDR3 DNA: TGTGCCAGCAGCTTAGAGGTGGAGTTCTACGAGCAGTACTTC.

In its sample, this clone was seen once. CDR3 nucleotide sequence: TGTGCCAGCAGTTACGAGGGCGGGAGGGGCCCAGATACGCAGTATTTT. It yields the protein CASSYEGGRGPDTQYF. The chain has TRBV6-6 and TRBJ2-3; 9 bases align to TRBD2. V lost 2 bases and J lost 4; bases outside the gene matches: 7. Germline CDR1 MNHNY, CDR2 SVGAGI (reference sequence). CDR3 size: 16 residues.

This clone was seen a single time. The same CDR3 is also encoded by other DNA sequences in this sample. The V and J genes are TRBV6-5 and TRBJ2-7; D perhaps matches TRBD1 (5 bases). With 3 bases removed from V and 1 base from J, the gap between germline ends came to 10 bases. The CDR3 covers 14 residues. Germline V gives CDR1 MNHEY, CDR2 SVGAGI. For the CDR3, the DNA is TGTGCCAGCAGTTATGGTTCAGGGTCCTACGAGCAGTACTTC. As protein: CASSYGSGSYEQYF.

V is TRBV9 and J is TRBJ2-2; D possibly corresponds to TRBD2 (6 bases). Trimming shortened V by 7 bases and J by 1 base, and 11 bases separated the two germline ends. This CDR3 spans 14 amino acids. Germline V CDR1 and CDR2: SGDLS, YYNGEE. CDR3 bases: TGTGCCAGCGAGGCGCGGGAGAACACCGGGGAGCTGTTTTTT. It codes for CASEARENTGELFF.

The rearrangement links TRBV5-1 to TRBJ1-2; D might be TRBD1 (5 bases). V lost 4 bases and J 4 bases, leaving 14 bases between the germline ends. Looked up from germline, CDR1 is SGHRS and CDR2 is YFSETQ. This CDR3 contains 14 residues. This CDR3 is CASSLRDHSYGYTF. The CDR3 DNA sequence: TGCGCCAGCAGCCTCCGGGACCATAGCTATGGCTACACCTTC.

The chain employs TRBV6-1 and TRBJ1-1; D remains unclear. CDR1 is MNHNS, CDR2 SASEGT, per germline. CDR3 size: 15 residues. The ends were cut back, 7 bases at V and 4 bases at J, with 19 bases in the middle. CDR3 in amino acids: CASTRADGAGTEAFF. CDR3 nucleotides: TGTGCCAGCACTCGAGCTGATGGCGCGGGCACTGAAGCTTTCTTT.

This rearrangement joins TRBV28 to TRBJ1-1, with D uncertain. CDR3 length equals 13 residues. Germline V gene data show CDR1 as MDHEN and CDR2 as SYDVKM. V lost 5 bases and J 9 bases, leaving 16 bases between the germline ends. This CDR3 is CASSARATFKAFF. CDR3 nucleotide sequence: TGTGCCAGCAGTGCCAGAGCAACGTTTAAAGCTTTCTTT.

This clone has more than one count but fewer than ten. This sequence joins TRBV28 and TRBJ2-2; no clear D. From germline, CDR1 is MDHEN and CDR2 SYDVKM. Trimming took off 7 bases at V and 3 bases at J, with 3 bases between the two ends. The CDR3 extends over 11 amino acids. The CDR3 nucleotides are TGTGCCAGCACGTACACCGGGGAGCTGTTTTTT. Translated, it gives CASTYTGELFF.

The chain's CDR3 is CASSPPTGSGNTIYF. The DNA of the CDR3 is TGTGCCAGCAGTCCTCCAACGGGCTCTGGAAACACCATATATTTT. The V gene is TRBV28, the J gene TRBJ1-3, with unresolved D. CDR1 is MDHEN and CDR2 is SYDVKM in the germline V gene. Trimming pared 5 bases from V and 0 bases from J, leaving 11 bases between. This CDR3 spans 15 amino acids.

The V call is TRBV6-5, the J call TRBJ1-5, with TRBD1 identical over 8 bases. Germline V gives CDR1 MNHEY, CDR2 SVGAGI. The CDR3 contains 15 residues. After removal of 4 bases from V and 3 bases from J, the junction contained 5 bases not matched to a gene. The CDR3 region is CASSSGTGPNQPQHF. In DNA form, the CDR3 reads TGTGCCAGCAGTTCCGGGACAGGACCCAATCAGCCCCAGCATTTT.

This chain connects TRBV9 to TRBJ2-1, with TRBD2 matching over 13 bases. The CDR3 is 15 amino acids. Trimming took 1 base from V and 9 from J; bases not matched to a gene: 4. Germline assignment: CDR1 SGDLS and CDR2 YYNGEE. For the CDR3, the DNA is TGTGCCAGCAGCGTAACGGGACTAGCGGGAACTGAGCAGTTCTTC. This gives the protein CASSVTGLAGTEQFF.

As regards this clone: The sample carries other DNA sequences with the same CDR3. The chain couples TRBV2 to TRBJ1-1; the D gene is possibly TRBD1 (5 bases). The germline V gene has CDR1 SNHLY and CDR2 FYNNEI. Deletions cut 4 bases from V and 0 bases from J, with 6 bases between. This CDR3 region has 13 residues. The CDR3 nucleotides read TGTGCCAGCAGTGGACAGATGAACACTGAAGCTTTCTTT. Amino acid sequence: CASSGQMNTEAFF.

The chain has TRBV6-1 and TRBJ2-1, with 13 bases identical to TRBD2. Germline V lookup: CDR1 MNHNS, CDR2 SASEGT. The CDR3 spans 15 residues. V was clipped by 10 bases and J by 4 bases; unmatched bases: 7. The CDR3 DNA reads TGTGCCACCCTGGGGACTAGCGGGGTTTACAATGAGCAGTTCTTC. Protein sequence: CATLGTSGVYNEQFF.

This clone was seen only once. The chain recombines TRBV9 with TRBJ2-3; 9 bases are a match to TRBD2. The J segment lost 2 bases and the V segment lost 0 bases, leaving 4 bases of the junction unmatched. The CDR3 is 16 residues long. CDR1 and CDR2 from the germline V gene are SGDLS and YYNGEE. As DNA, the CDR3 is TGTGCCAGCAGCGTAGATCCTAGCGGGGCCACAGATACGCAGTATTTT. Translating it yields CASSVDPSGATDTQYF.

This clone was seen more than once but under ten times. J is TRBJ2-2 and V is TRBV28; the D is unclear. Per germline, CDR1 MDHEN and CDR2 SYDVKM. This CDR3 has 13 amino acids. V gave up 6 bases and J gave up 3 bases, with 8 bases separating them. The CDR3 reads CASSRLDTGELFF. The CDR3 bases are TGTGCCAGCAGCCGATTGGACACCGGGGAGCTGTTTTTT.

The rearrangement links TRBV7-2 to TRBJ2-3, with TRBD2 identical over 9 bases. This CDR3 is 17 amino acids long. Germline V gene data show CDR1 as SGHTA and CDR2 as FQGNSA. With 8 bases clipped from V and 4 bases from J, the junction kept 16 bases outside the gene matches. Written as DNA, the CDR3 is TGTGCCAGCGCCCTCCAGCGGGGGGCAGGGGAACCAGATACGCAGTATTTT. Residues: CASALQRGAGEPDTQYF.